This T cell receptor beta chain was recovered during a study of identifying expanded T cells in peripheral blood. Study-level results: Across healthy donors, higher total template counts meant significantly greater approximately two-week count variance.

Only in-frame clones appear in the TCRdb table, and some are missing; sequencing was by immunoSEQ multiplex PCR. The sample lists about 94,000 clones, approximately 88% occurring once. As to this clone: No antigen is known for it.

V lost 6 bases and J 5 bases, leaving 13 bases between the germline ends. The CDR3 consists of 13 residues. Germline CDR1 MNHEY, CDR2 SVGAGI. During the collection period, no donor immune events like infections were recorded. This receptor was identified in a person aged 18-70 years in good health. The J gene is TRBJ2-5, the V gene TRBV6-5, with TRBD2 as a possible D gene (5 bases). Sequencing was done on a sample of blood. The CDR3 is CASRPTKSETQYF. The CDR3 DNA follows: TGTGCCAGCAGACCGACTAAATCGGAGACCCAGTACTTC.